One and the same sample provided the 16 T cell receptor beta chains below, sequenced in a study of T-cell memory formation after mild COVID-19. In TCRdb, the 5' RACE reads were re-called with MiXCR into one record per CDR3 protein. Of around 340,000 distinct CDR3 sequences listed, roughly 15% were seen once; the top ten hold about 20%. Sample: PBMCs or a T cell subset sorted from them (not recorded which). Source of these receptors: a man aged 18-30 years who had mild COVID-19 (a few samples of this study predate the infection). Cell type and time point are not known.

The gene calls are TRBV5-6 and TRBJ1-1; 8 nucleotides align to TRBD1. CDR1 is SGHDT, CDR2 YYEEEE, per germline. The CDR3 totals 16 residues. After removal of 6 bases from V and 6 bases from J, the junction contained 16 bases not matched to a gene. CDR3 protein: CASTPSPDRVVPEAFF. The CDR3 coding sequence is TGTGCCAGCACCCCTAGCCCGGACAGGGTGGTCCCTGAAGCTTTCTTT.

The V and J genes are TRBV20-1 and TRBJ1-5, with a tentative D call TRBD1 (5 bases). The V end was cut by 8 bases, the J end by 0 bases, with 11 bases between. The CDR3 is 13 amino acids. Germline CDR1 reads DFQATT; CDR2 reads SNEGSKA (reference sequence). The CDR3 DNA follows: TGCAGTTCGGGGGACCCTAGCAATCAGCCCCAGCATTTT. Encoded protein: CSSGDPSNQPQHF.

The rearrangement links TRBV13 to TRBJ2-3; 9 bases are a match to TRBD2. Germline CDR1 and CDR2: PRHDT and FYEKMQ (reference sequence). This CDR3 spans 17 amino acids. V lost 1 base and J lost 8; bases outside the gene matches: 13. The CDR3 protein is CASSLASGTSSTGTQYF. In DNA, the CDR3 is TGTGCCAGCAGCTTAGCTTCCGGGACTAGCAGCACCGGTACGCAGTATTTT.

Details on this clonotype: A junction end diverges from the germline sequence, so it may reflect a read error. The CDR3 here is CASSVVGTGTQYF. The CDR3, as DNA: TGTGCCAGCAGCGTAGTGGGAACAGGTACGCAGTATTTT. The J gene is TRBJ2-3, the V gene TRBV9; tentative D call: TRBD1 (5 bases). Germline loops: CDR1 SGDLS, CDR2 YYNGEE. The CDR3 has 13 amino acids.

This clonotype was detected a few times. This chain uses TRBV15 with TRBJ2-3; tentatively, D is TRBD2 (6 bases). V lost 0 bases, J lost 0 bases, and 22 bases lay in between. This CDR3 has 20 residues. Germline assignment: CDR1 LNHNV and CDR2 YYDKDF (reference sequence). The CDR3 region has the DNA TGTGCCACCAGCAGAGATTTGGGGACGGGCGGGGTCTTAAGCACAGATACGCAGTATTTT. Its protein is CATSRDLGTGGVLSTDTQYF. Looking up the rest from reference TRBV15 and TRBJ2-3 gives the full variable domain: DAMVIQNPRYQVTQFGKPVTLSCSQTLNHNVMYWYQQKSSQAPKLLFHYYDKDFNNEADTPDNFQSRRPNTSFCFLDIRSPGLGDTAMYLCATSRDLGTGGVLSTDTQYFGPGTRLTVL.

Ten or more counts support this clonotype. The V gene is TRBV9, the J gene TRBJ1-1; a possible D gene is TRBD1 (6 bases). Trimming took 3 bases from V and 1 from J, leaving 13 bases between them. Germline CDR1 reads SGDLS; CDR2 reads YYNGEE. CDR3 size: 15 residues. CDR3 DNA: TGTGCCAGCAGCGGACTGGGACAACCGAACACTGAAGCTTTCTTT. Translating gives CASSGLGQPNTEAFF.

V gene TRBV4-2 combines with J gene TRBJ1-6; D is unclear. CDR3 length: 16 amino acids. The germline V gene has CDR1 LGHNA and CDR2 YNFKEQ. The V gene lost 0 bases and the J gene lost 5 bases, with 11 bases spanning the gap. The CDR3: CASSQENGRHNSPLHF. The DNA of the CDR3 is TGTGCCAGCAGCCAAGAGAATGGCAGACATAATTCACCCCTCCACTTT.

This clonotype has just a few counts. Written as DNA, the CDR3 is TGCAGCGTTGTAGGCAGGGAATCCACCGGGGAGCTGTTTTTT. Protein sequence: CSVVGRESTGELFF. This chain joins TRBV29-1 and TRBJ2-2, with a tentative D call TRBD1 (5 bases). CDR3 length: 14 residues. V was clipped by 4 bases and J by 4 bases, with 13 bases between them. Germline V gives CDR1 SQVTM, CDR2 ANQGSEA.

This clonotype has at least ten counts. The chain is built from TRBV20-1 and TRBJ2-3; possibly TRBD1 for D (5 bases). Trimming stripped 1 base from V and 0 bases from J, with 14 bases between. CDR3 length: 16 amino acids. Germline assignment: CDR1 DFQATT and CDR2 SNEGSKA (reference sequence). CDR3 protein: CSARVSRAASTDTQYF. The CDR3 DNA is TGCAGTGCTAGAGTATCCAGGGCAGCTAGCACAGATACGCAGTATTTT.

The rearrangement joins TRBV6-2 or TRBV6-3 to TRBJ2-5; D is uncertain. Germline values: CDR1 MNHEY, CDR2 SVGEGT. V lost 1 base, J lost 2 bases, and 5 bases lay in between. The CDR3 covers 13 residues. In DNA form, the CDR3 reads TGTGCCAGCAGTTACTGGCCGCAAGAGACCCAGTACTTC. Its protein is CASSYWPQETQYF.

The chain carries TRBV10-2 and TRBJ2-5; 12 bases line up with TRBD2. Germline assignment: CDR1 WSHSY and CDR2 SAAADI. The CDR3 is 15 residues long. Losses at the gene ends were 9 bases for V and 5 bases for J; bases not matched to a gene: 10. This chain's CDR3 is CASLGLAGVPETQYF. For the CDR3, the DNA is TGCGCCAGTCTGGGACTAGCGGGTGTCCCCGAGACCCAGTACTTC.

The chain has TRBV7-6 and TRBJ2-7; D remains unclear. Germline loops: CDR1 SGHVS, CDR2 FNYEAQ. Trimming pared 5 bases from V and 7 bases from J, leaving 15 bases between. The CDR3 sequence is 13 residues long. CDR3 residues: CASSTLGSGEQYF. The CDR3 DNA follows: TGTGCCAGCAGCACCCTGGGTTCCGGGGAGCAGTACTTC.

V usage is TRBV6-2 or TRBV6-3 and J usage is TRBJ2-5; D remains unclear. Germline loops: CDR1 MNHEY, CDR2 SVGEGT. The CDR3 sequence is 13 residues long. V was pared by 3 bases and J by 0 bases, with 5 bases between. CDR3 DNA sequence: TGTGCCAGCAGTTATATGTACCAAGAGACCCAGTACTTC. Protein product: CASSYMYQETQYF.

The chain employs TRBV29-1 and TRBJ2-3; TRBD1 is a possible D gene (6 bases). Looked up from germline, CDR1 is SQVTM and CDR2 is ANQGSEA. This CDR3 spans 14 amino acids. Trimming took off 3 bases at V and 0 bases at J, with 10 bases between the two ends. CDR3 nucleotides: TGCAGCGTTGATAACAGGGCTAGCACAGATACGCAGTATTTT. Amino acids: CSVDNRASTDTQYF.

This clonotype came up many times. The V and J genes are TRBV7-2 and TRBJ1-1; D perhaps matches TRBD1 (6 bases). V was clipped by 5 bases and J by 9 bases, with 13 bases between them. Germline CDR1 and CDR2: SGHTA and FQGNSA. This CDR3 has 12 residues. CDR3 bases: TGTGCCAGCAGCGACAGGACTGGTAAAGCTTTCTTT. Translation: CASSDRTGKAFF. The full variable domain, in which reference TRBV7-2 and TRBJ1-1 provide the parts outside the CDR3, is GAGVSQSPSNKVTEKGKDVELRCDPISGHTALYWYRQSLGQGLEFLIYFQGNSAPDKSGLPSDRFSAERTGGSVSTLTIQRTQQEDSAVYLCASSDRTGKAFFGQGTRLTVV.

This clonotype was recorded many times. The chain is built from TRBV11-2 and TRBJ2-4, with a tentative D call TRBD2 (6 bases). V shed 5 bases and J shed 6 bases, with 8 bases lying between them. CDR3 length: 12 amino acids. In germline, CDR1 is SGHAT, CDR2 FQNNGV. CDR3 sequence (DNA): TGTGCCAGCAGCCCAGCGGGAAACATTCAGTACTTC. This encodes CASSPAGNIQYF.